The 28 T cell receptor beta chains presented below share a single source sample, sequenced in a study of blood T cell repertoires in COVID-19. Assay used: immunoSEQ multiplex PCR; TCRdb lists only in-frame clones, some missing. Of fewer than 350,000 clones listed, under 90% were seen once; the top ten hold around 4.8%. The specimen sequenced was PBMCs or T cells enriched from blood (not recorded which). These receptor sequences come from a man aged 55 to 70 who had recovered from COVID-19.

This chain links TRBV3-1 (or the pseudogene TRBV3-2) with TRBJ1-5; D uncertain. In germline, CDR1 is LGHDT, CDR2 YNNKEL (reference sequence). Trimming removed 5 bases at V and 7 bases at J, with 15 bases between. The CDR3 loop spans 14 amino acids. Here the CDR3 reads CASSDRRSGQPQHF. The CDR3 nucleotides are TGTGCCAGCAGCGATAGGAGGAGTGGGCAGCCCCAGCATTTT.

The V call is TRBV5-4, the J call TRBJ1-1; D is perhaps TRBD1 (5 bases). CDR1 and CDR2 (germline): SGHNT, YYREEE (reference sequence). V was cut by 4 bases and J by 0 bases, with 16 bases left in between. The CDR3 is 16 amino acids. The chain's CDR3 is CASSGSKQGMNTEAFF. Here the CDR3 DNA reads TGTGCCAGCAGCGGAAGCAAGCAGGGCATGAACACTGAAGCTTTCTTT. Combining the CDR3 with reference TRBV5-4 and TRBJ1-1 gives the whole variable domain ETGVTQSPTHLIKTRGQQVTLRCSSQSGHNTVSWYQQALGQGPQFIFQYYREEENGRGNFPPRFSGLQFPNYSSELNVNALELDDSALYLCASSGSKQGMNTEAFFGQGTRLTVV.

The table lists this clone with a count of one. CDR3 protein: CASSRDRGTYEQYF. CDR3 bases: TGCGCCAGCAGCCGGGACAGGGGGACCTACGAGCAGTACTTC. This chain connects TRBV5-1 to TRBJ2-7; 11 bases line up with TRBD1. CDR3 length equals 14 residues. Germline-derived CDR1 and CDR2 are SGHRS and YFSETQ. Trimming at V came to 4 bases and at J to 2 bases, leaving 2 bases not matched to a gene. The full variable domain, in which reference TRBV5-1 and TRBJ2-7 provide the parts outside the CDR3, is KAGVTQTPRYLIKTRGQQVTLSCSPISGHRSVSWYQQTPGQGLQFLFEYFSETQRNKGNFPGRFSGRQFSNSRSEMNVSTLELGDSALYLCASSRDRGTYEQYFGPGTRLTVT.

The V and J genes are TRBV9 and TRBJ1-4; 7 bases fit TRBD1. Unmatched junction bases numbered 9, after V lost 4 bases and J lost 6 bases. The CDR3 sequence is 15 residues long. Germline CDR1 SGDLS, CDR2 YYNGEE. The DNA for the CDR3 is TGTGCCAGCAGCCTACGAGGGACAGCCTATGAAAAACTGTTTTTT. This sequence encodes CASSLRGTAYEKLFF.

The CDR3 loop is CASVRVSGNQPQHF. Written as DNA, the CDR3 is TGTGCCAGCGTTCGGGTCTCTGGGAATCAGCCCCAGCATTTT. The J gene is TRBJ1-5, the V gene TRBV6-5; unclear D gene. This CDR3 has 14 amino acids. From germline, CDR1 is MNHEY and CDR2 SVGAGI. The ends were cut back, 8 bases at V and 4 bases at J, with 15 bases in the middle.

The J gene is TRBJ1-1, the V gene TRBV3-1 (or the pseudogene TRBV3-2); a possible D gene is TRBD1 (5 bases). Deletions cut 1 base from V and 5 bases from J, with 14 bases between. From germline, CDR1 is LGHDT and CDR2 YNNKEL (reference sequence). This CDR3 spans 15 amino acids. The DNA for the CDR3 is TGTGCCAGCAGCCAAGGCGTGCACAGGCAGACTGAAGCTTTCTTT. Amino acids: CASSQGVHRQTEAFF.

The J gene is TRBJ2-4, the V gene TRBV24-1; D is unresolved. This CDR3 has 17 residues. V lost 4 bases and J lost 0, with 15 bases in between. CDR1 is KGHDR and CDR2 is SFDVKD in the germline V gene. CDR3 DNA: TGTGCCACCAGTGACAACTCGGGTAGGCTAGCCAAAAACATTCAGTACTTC. The encoded protein is CATSDNSGRLAKNIQYF.

CDR3 nucleotide sequence: TGTGCCAGCAGTACGTACGAGGGTCTTGAAGCTTTCTTT. Encoded protein: CASSTYEGLEAFF. This chain connects TRBV2 to TRBJ1-1; D remains ambiguous. V lost 5 bases to trimming and J lost 7 bases, with 14 bases between them. The CDR3 covers 13 residues. Germline V gives CDR1 SNHLY, CDR2 FYNNEI.

J is TRBJ2-1 and V is TRBV11-3; 9 positions match TRBD1. CDR3 size: 15 residues. The germline gives CDR1 SGHNT, CDR2 YENEEA. V gave up 0 bases and J gave up 3 bases; unmatched junction bases: 0. The CDR3 region is CASSLETGGYNEQFF. The DNA for the CDR3 is TGTGCCAGCAGCTTAGAGACAGGGGGCTACAATGAGCAGTTCTTC. Variable domain in full (rest from reference TRBV11-3 and TRBJ2-1): EAGVVQSPRYKIIEKKQPVAFWCNPISGHNTLYWYLQNLGQGPELLIRYENEEAVDDSQLPKDRFSAERLKGVDSTLKIQPAELGDSAVYLCASSLETGGYNEQFFGPGTRLTVL.

The CDR3 DNA reads TGCGCCAGCGCCCCTCAGGACAGCTCCTACGAGCAGTACTTC. The encoded protein is CASAPQDSSYEQYF. The chain links TRBV5-1 to TRBJ2-7, with D maybe TRBD1 (6 bases). The V and J ends lost 7 bases and 0 bases respectively, with 14 bases between them. The CDR3 runs 14 residues. Germline V lookup: CDR1 SGHRS, CDR2 YFSETQ.

This rearrangement joins TRBV11-3 to TRBJ2-1; D is possibly TRBD2 (5 bases). Germline CDR1 SGHNT, CDR2 YENEEA. V gave up 1 base and J gave up 14 bases, with 15 bases separating them. This CDR3 contains 13 residues. Written as DNA, the CDR3 is TGTGCCAGCAGCTTAGCGCGGTCCTCGAGGGAGTTCTTC. It encodes CASSLARSSREFF.

The genes are TRBV19 and TRBJ1-1, with a tentative D call TRBD1 (5 bases). Trimming stripped 1 base from V and 3 bases from J, with 15 bases between. This CDR3 comprises 16 residues. Germline V gene sequence: CDR1 LNHDA, CDR2 SQIVND (reference sequence). CDR3 residues: CASSIVFGGADTEAFF. The CDR3 region has the DNA TGTGCCAGTAGTATAGTTTTCGGAGGGGCCGACACTGAAGCTTTCTTT.

The chain joins TRBV6-5 to TRBJ1-2, with D tentatively TRBD1 (5 bases). Trimming cost V 3 bases and J 5 bases, with 16 bases left between them. This CDR3 comprises 15 residues. Germline V gives CDR1 MNHEY, CDR2 SVGAGI. CDR3 coding DNA: TGTGCCAGCAGTTATGGCTCAGGGCTACCGTATGGCTACACCTTC. Its translation is CASSYGSGLPYGYTF.

The rearrangement links TRBV5-1 to TRBJ2-6, with TRBD1 matching 10 bases. This CDR3 is built from 17 residues. The V segment lost 4 bases and the J segment 3 bases; nucleotides outside the gene matches: 7. Germline CDR1 SGHRS, CDR2 YFSETQ. CDR3 nucleotides: TGCGCCAGCAGCACGACGACAGGGGGCTTTGGGGCCAACGTCCTGACTTTC. This sequence encodes CASSTTTGGFGANVLTF.

The chain recombines TRBV5-1 with TRBJ2-5, with D possibly matching TRBD1 (5 bases). Trimming stripped 0 bases from V and 2 bases from J, with 11 bases between. Germline CDR1 SGHRS, CDR2 YFSETQ. The CDR3 sequence is 15 residues long. The DNA of the CDR3 is TGCGCCAGCAGCTTGGTAGGGGCAGATCAAGAGACCCAGTACTTC. The encoded protein is CASSLVGADQETQYF.

The V call is TRBV19, the J call TRBJ1-5; D is unclear. CDR3 length: 13 residues. Looked up from germline, CDR1 is LNHDA and CDR2 is SQIVND (reference sequence). Trimming stripped 3 bases from V and 2 bases from J, with 5 bases between. The CDR3 coding sequence is TGTGCCAGTAGTATGCAGGGCAATCAGCCCCAGCATTTT. As protein: CASSMQGNQPQHF.

The chain employs TRBV15 and TRBJ1-2; D gene unclear. V was cut by 0 bases and J by 6 bases, with 17 bases left in between. Germline V gene lookup returns CDR1 LNHNV and CDR2 YYDKDF (reference sequence). This CDR3 region has 16 residues. The CDR3 sequence is CATSRDWEGMRDGYTF. CDR3 bases: TGTGCCACCAGCAGAGATTGGGAAGGGATGAGGGATGGCTACACCTTC.

The rearrangement joins TRBV6-5 to TRBJ1-2; D is unclear. V was pared by 0 bases and J by 6 bases, with 17 bases between. The CDR3 runs 16 residues. Germline CDR1 is MNHEY and CDR2 is SVGAGI. The CDR3 nucleotides read TGTGCCAGCAGTTACTCTGTGAATGGCTTGAGGGATGGCTACACCTTC. Protein sequence: CASSYSVNGLRDGYTF.

The chain recombines TRBV28 with TRBJ2-1; tentative D call: TRBD1 (5 bases). This CDR3 is built from 13 residues. From germline, CDR1 is MDHEN and CDR2 SYDVKM. Trimming took 6 bases from V and 4 from J, leaving 10 bases between them. CDR3 nucleotide sequence: TGTGCCAGCAGGGCCCGACAGTACAATGAGCAGTTCTTC. It encodes CASRARQYNEQFF.

This clone showed up just once. The genes are TRBV4-3 and TRBJ2-7; weak D call: TRBD2 (5 bases). V lost 4 bases to trimming and J lost 4 bases, with 17 bases between them. This CDR3 region has 15 residues. Looked up from germline, CDR1 is LGHNA and CDR2 is YSLEER. DNA for the CDR3: TGCGCCAGCAGCCCCTTTCATACTAGAACATACGAGCAGTACTTC. Protein: CASSPFHTRTYEQYF.

The chain joins TRBV7-2 to TRBJ2-7; D not resolved. The CDR3 consists of 13 residues. Germline-derived CDR1 and CDR2 are SGHTA and FQGNSA. The V gene lost 8 bases and the J gene lost 3 bases, with 14 bases spanning the gap. The DNA of the CDR3 is TGTGCCAGCCGGCGGCGGCTCTACTACGAGCAGTACTTC. Translated, it gives CASRRRLYYEQYF.

V is TRBV5-1 and J is TRBJ2-5; TRBD1 might be the D (5 bases). Germline CDR1 is SGHRS and CDR2 is YFSETQ. The V end lost 2 bases, the J end lost 5 bases, and 10 bases lay between the germline ends. The CDR3 is 13 residues long. The CDR3 DNA follows: TGCGCCAGCAGCTTCGAAGGGGTCGAGACCCAGTACTTC. Encoded protein: CASSFEGVETQYF.

The chain has TRBV19 and TRBJ2-3; D is perhaps TRBD2 (5 bases). The ends were cut back, 3 bases at V and 3 bases at J, with 10 bases in the middle. Germline CDR1 is LNHDA and CDR2 is SQIVND (reference sequence). The CDR3 covers 14 residues. CDR3 DNA: TGTGCCAGTAGTATGATCGGGAAGACAGATACGCAGTATTTT. This gives the protein CASSMIGKTDTQYF.

This chain connects TRBV5-4 to TRBJ2-1; 11 bases map to TRBD1. Trimming removed 10 bases from V and 7 bases from J; junction bases left unmatched: 13. This CDR3 comprises 15 residues. Germline assignment: CDR1 SGHNT and CDR2 YYREEE (reference sequence). The chain's CDR3 is CAAKEGQGELNEQFF. CDR3 DNA sequence: TGTGCCGCGAAGGAGGGACAGGGGGAATTAAATGAGCAGTTCTTC.

The CDR3 sequence: CASTRLAGVIVDEQFF. The CDR3 bases are TGTGCCAGCACCCGACTAGCGGGAGTGATAGTGGATGAGCAGTTCTTC. The chain has TRBV9 and TRBJ2-1; 12 bases are a match to TRBD2. Trimming cost V 6 bases and J 8 bases; bases outside gene matches: 12. The CDR3 runs 16 residues. The germline V gene has CDR1 SGDLS and CDR2 YYNGEE.

This clone was counted a few times. V usage is TRBV21-1 and J usage is TRBJ1-6. TRBV21-1 is designated a pseudogene. The CDR3 is made up of 18 amino acids. The CDR3 DNA sequence: TGTGCCAGCAGCAAAGTGGCGGGATCGGTATCCTATAATTCACCCCTCCACTTT. Residues: CASSKVAGSVSYNSPLHF.

The gene calls are TRBV25-1 and TRBJ2-5, with TRBD2 matching 10 bases. V lost 6 bases, J lost 5 bases, and 12 bases stayed unmatched. Germline CDR1 and CDR2: MGHDK and SYGVNS. The CDR3 length is 16 residues. CDR3 DNA: TGTGCCAGCAGCCTCTGGACTCTAGCGGGAGCTGAGACCCAGTACTTC. It encodes CASSLWTLAGAETQYF.

This chain joins TRBV7-9 and TRBJ2-1, with 8 bases lining up with TRBD2. After removal of 3 bases from V and 4 bases from J, the junction contained 5 bases not matched to a gene. CDR1 and CDR2 (germline): SEHNR, FQNEAQ (reference sequence). The CDR3 covers 15 residues. The CDR3 loop reads CASSFSGRGYNEQFF. In DNA, the CDR3 is TGTGCCAGCAGCTTCAGCGGGAGAGGATACAATGAGCAGTTCTTC.